This section outlines one TCR beta chain sequence together with its context. What it recognizes is unknown. Germline CDR1 is MRHNA and CDR2 is SNTAGT. CDR3 length: 14 residues. V was pared by 2 bases and J by 6 bases, with 0 bases of the junction left unmatched. The data stem from a study of graft-versus-host responses after intestinal transplantation. General study findings and limits: Recipient-marrow GvH clones were detected, some having first appeared in ileum or blood. There was an association between peak levels of circulating GvH clones and early post-transplant HvG declines.

Graft-derived tissue was subjected to processing to liberate intraepithelial and lamina propria lymphocytes. The assay was immunoSEQ multiplex PCR, and TCRdb's table has in-frame clones only and misses some. Among over 9,500 clones listed, roughly 79% were seen once. This clonotype was sampled from a human patient who received an intestinal transplant, so some T cells may come from the graft donor. The specimen was ileum tissue, collected 472 days after intestinal transplantation. The chain carries TRBV6-4 and TRBJ2-3; the match to TRBD1 covers 12 bases. CDR3 nucleotide sequence: TGTGCCAGCAGTGACGGGACAGGGGGCGATACGCAGTATTTT. Its protein is CASSDGTGGDTQYF.